The rows below give T cell receptor beta chains drawn from one sample of a study of blood T cell repertoires in COVID-19. Sequenced by immunoSEQ multiplex PCR; TCRdb stores in-frame clones only, minus some. The table records tens of thousands of clones, roughly nine tenths of them present only once. Sample: peripheral blood. These TCRs come from a man in his 60s with acute or convalescent COVID-19. Both conserved end residues are part of each CDR3. A D gene is named only where the DNA matches it firmly. Rows give clone size only sometimes, using once, few, many, or a class for an expanded clone.

d_call clone_size j_call v_call cdr3_aa cdr3_nt
. . TRBJ2-7 TRBV5-1 CASSSSGTPQYF TGCGCCAGCAGCTCTTCCGGGACACCTCAGTACTTC
TRBD2 . TRBJ2-2 TRBV5-6 CASSRGLASTGELFF TGTGCCAGCAGCCGGGGACTAGCCTCGACCGGGGAGCTGTTTTTT
. . TRBJ2-2 TRBV11-1 CASSLDYNTGELFF TGTGCCAGCAGCTTGGACTATAATACCGGGGAGCTGTTTTTT
TRBD2 . TRBJ2-1 TRBV5-1 CASTRTSGAGVYEQFF TGCGCCAGCACCCGGACTAGCGGAGCTGGGGTCTATGAGCAGTTCTTC
. once TRBJ1-2 TRBV7-9 CASSLPRGDSLYRYTF TGTGCCAGCAGCCTCCCCCGGGGGGACTCCCTGTATCGCTACACCTTC
. . TRBJ1-1 TRBV19 CASSVMRDTEAFF TGTGCCAGTAGCGTTATGCGCGACACTGAAGCTTTCTTT
. . TRBJ2-3 TRBV24-1 CATSLGATDTQYF TGTGCCACCAGTCTGGGAGCCACAGATACGCAGTATTTT
. . TRBJ1-1 TRBV19 CASSILRGTSNTEAFF TGTGCCAGTAGTATACTAAGAGGGACTTCGAACACTGAAGCTTTCTTT
. once TRBJ1-1 TRBV30 CAWTLPRLTYVNTEAFF TGTGCCTGGACCTTACCTCGACTGACCTACGTCAACACTGAAGCTTTCTTT
TRBD2 . TRBJ2-5 TRBV5-1 CASSGLAGLMETQYF TGCGCCAGCAGCGGACTAGCGGGTTTGATGGAGACCCAGTACTTC
TRBD1 . TRBJ2-7 TRBV10-3 CAIGDRPSYEQYF TGTGCCATCGGGGACAGGCCTTCCTACGAGCAGTACTTC
. . TRBJ2-7 TRBV7-2 CASSLAGVRYEQYF TGTGCCAGCAGCTTAGCCGGAGTGAGGTACGAGCAGTACTTC
. . TRBJ2-3 TRBV24-1 CATSEPGQRSDTQYF TGTGCCACCAGTGAGCCGGGACAAAGATCAGATACGCAGTATTTT
TRBD1 . TRBJ2-2 TRBV25-1 CASSEPGQLNTGELFF TGTGCCAGCAGTGAGCCGGGACAGTTAAACACCGGGGAGCTGTTTTTT
. . TRBJ2-1 TRBV9 CASSVGGTNEQFF TGTGCCAGCAGCGTAGGTGGGACAAATGAGCAGTTCTTC
. . TRBJ1-2 TRBV3-1/TRBV3-2 CASSPREGHGYTF TGTGCCAGCAGCCCGAGGGAGGGCCATGGCTACACCTTC
TRBD1 . TRBJ1-4 TRBV5-1 CASSESGQSNEKLFF TGCGCCAGCAGCGAGTCGGGACAGTCTAATGAAAAACTGTTTTTT
TRBD1 once TRBJ2-5 TRBV5-4 CASSRGQGRWETQYF TGTGCCAGCAGCAGAGGACAGGGGAGGTGGGAGACCCAGTACTTC
TRBD2 . TRBJ2-1 TRBV11-2 CASSWTSGSIYEQFF TGTGCCAGCAGCTGGACTAGCGGGAGTATCTATGAGCAGTTCTTC
. . TRBJ2-4 TRBV18 CASSPPGLWGLGAKNIQYF TGTGCCAGCTCACCACCGGGGTTGTGGGGGCTGGGAGCCAAAAACATTCAGTACTTC
. . TRBJ1-4 TRBV6-6 CASSRGGMDEKLFF TGTGCCAGCAGTAGGGGGGGGATGGACGAAAAACTGTTTTTT
TRBD1 . TRBJ1-1 TRBV19 CASSHVAISYRGPEAFF TGTGCCAGTAGTCACGTGGCCATTTCGTACAGGGGCCCTGAAGCTTTCTTT
. . TRBJ1-6 TRBV5-1 CASSLLPGQYNSPLHF TGCGCCAGCAGCTTGTTGCCGGGACAATATAATTCACCCCTCCACTTT
TRBD2 . TRBJ2-1 TRBV9 CASSVVAGVGNEQFF TGTGCCAGCAGCGTAGTAGCGGGAGTAGGTAATGAGCAGTTCTTC
. . TRBJ2-5 TRBV7-9 CASSGPRGFGETQYF TGTGCCAGCAGCGGCCCTAGGGGGTTTGGAGAGACCCAGTACTTC
TRBD1 . TRBJ2-7 TRBV2 CASSDQGAGYEQYF TGTGCCAGCAGTGATCAGGGGGCGGGATACGAGCAGTACTTC
TRBD1 . TRBJ1-1 TRBV7-6 CASSLAPLDRAATEAFF TGTGCCAGCAGCTTAGCGCCTCTCGACAGGGCGGCCACTGAAGCTTTCTTT
. . TRBJ2-4 TRBV7-2 CASSLYGSSKNIQYF TGTGCCAGCAGCTTGTACGGGAGCTCCAAAAACATTCAGTACTTC
. . TRBJ2-2 TRBV3-1/TRBV3-2 CASSRLRARGELFF TGTGCCAGCAGCCGACTGAGGGCTCGTGGGGAGCTGTTTTTT
. . TRBJ1-1 TRBV30 CAWNVRSSTEAFF TGTGCCTGGAACGTACGGTCGAGCACTGAAGCTTTCTTT
. . TRBJ1-1 TRBV25-1 CASSLHSGSTEAFF TGTGCCAGCAGCCTACATTCTGGGAGCACTGAAGCTTTCTTT
. . TRBJ1-2 TRBV6-5 CASRAGSTYGYTF TGTGCCAGCAGGGCGGGGAGCACCTATGGCTACACCTTC
TRBD1 . TRBJ1-2 TRBV6-5 CASSQTGGYGYTF TGTGCCAGCAGCCAGACAGGGGGCTATGGCTACACCTTC
. . TRBJ1-3 TRBV6-5 CASSGTLSGNTIYF TGTGCCAGTTCCGGGACACTCTCTGGAAACACCATATATTTT
. . TRBJ2-1 TRBV19 CASSIRTALNEQFF TGTGCCAGTAGTATACGGACAGCTCTCAATGAGCAGTTCTTC
. . TRBJ1-6 TRBV6-5 CASSPNQGFSPLHF TGTGCCAGCAGTCCAAACCAGGGGTTTTCACCCCTCCACTTT
TRBD1 . TRBJ2-6 TRBV18 CASSLRQGQSSGANVLTF TGTGCCAGCTCACTAAGACAGGGGCAAAGCTCTGGGGCCAACGTCCTGACTTTC
TRBD2 . TRBJ2-1 TRBV12-3/TRBV12-4 CASGNGGNKQFF TGTGCCAGCGGGAACGGGGGGAACAAGCAGTTCTTC
. . TRBJ2-1 TRBV7-8 CASSPPRDSEQFF TGTGCCAGCAGTCCACCGCGGGACTCTGAGCAGTTCTTC
TRBD2 . TRBJ2-3 TRBV24-1 CATTSGHSTDTQYF TGTGCCACCACTAGCGGCCATAGCACAGATACGCAGTATTTT
TRBD1 . TRBJ1-1 TRBV19 CASSANRGNTEAFF TGTGCCAGTAGCGCTAACAGGGGGAACACTGAAGCTTTCTTT
TRBD1 . TRBJ2-7 TRBV6-7 CASSLDRVHYEQYF TGTGCCAGCAGCTTAGACAGGGTTCATTACGAGCAGTACTTC
TRBD2 . TRBJ2-1 TRBV29-1 CSARLAGGPSSYNEQFF TGCAGCGCCCGACTAGCGGGAGGGCCTAGCTCCTACAATGAGCAGTTCTTC
. . TRBJ1-1 TRBV19 CASSIMVVANTEAFF TGTGCCAGTAGTATTATGGTGGTGGCGAACACTGAAGCTTTCTTT
. . TRBJ2-7 TRBV6-5 CASSYVAETYEQYF TGTGCCAGCAGTTACGTTGCGGAAACCTACGAGCAGTACTTC
TRBD2 once TRBJ2-1 TRBV6-2/TRBV6-3 CASSYSVAGGRDHVHEQFF TGTGCCAGCAGTTACTCGGTGGCGGGCGGGAGAGATCACGTGCATGAGCAGTTCTTC
. . TRBJ1-5 TRBV4-2 CASSQEQGYSNQPQHF TGTGCCAGCAGCCAAGAACAGGGTTATAGCAATCAGCCCCAGCATTTT
TRBD1 once TRBJ2-3 TRBV11-2 CASSWGTDTSTDTQYF TGTGCCAGCAGCTGGGGGACAGACACTAGCACAGATACGCAGTATTTT
. . TRBJ1-5 TRBV28 CASREGFQPQHF TGTGCCAGCAGGGAGGGATTCCAGCCCCAGCATTTT